Listed below are T cell receptor beta chains from one sample, sequenced in a study of shared clonotypes between healthy human individuals. Only in-frame clones appear in the TCRdb table, and some are missing; sequencing was by immunoSEQ multiplex PCR. This sample has 2 million to 3 million clones; roughly nine tenths occur once, and the top ten carry over 0.12%. The sequenced sample was naive CD4+ T cells sorted from blood. The receptors originated from a man between 18 and 35 years old in good health. CDR3s include the opening cysteine and the closing phenylalanine or tryptophan. D genes are given only for firm matches. Expanded clones get a size class; other rows say once, few or many, or leave the size out.

size: NA
V: TRBV12-5
D: NA
J: TRBJ2-5
CDR3: CASGLGGQETQYF
DNA: TGTGCTAGTGGTTTAGGGGGGCAAGAGACCCAGTACTTC

size: NA
V: TRBV5-1
D: TRBD1
J: TRBJ1-6
CDR3: CASSSGTGYVENSPLHF
DNA: TGCGCCAGCAGCTCCGGGACAGGGTATGTTGAGAATTCACCCCTCCACTTT

size: NA
V: TRBV5-1
D: TRBD1
J: TRBJ2-7
CDR3: CASSLLRDRGTEQYF
DNA: TGCGCCAGCAGCTTGCTCCGAGACAGGGGGACCGAGCAGTACTTC

size: NA
V: TRBV7-2
D: TRBD1
J: TRBJ2-1
CDR3: CASRTPGQGYNEQFF
DNA: TGTGCCAGCAGGACACCGGGACAGGGGTACAATGAGCAGTTCTTC

size: NA
V: TRBV6-5
D: NA
J: TRBJ1-3
CDR3: CASSQYGAAGNTIYF
DNA: TGTGCCAGCAGTCAATACGGGGCAGCTGGAAACACCATATATTTT

size: NA
V: TRBV7-9
D: NA
J: TRBJ2-5
CDR3: CASNPSRPQETQYF
DNA: TGTGCCAGCAACCCATCTAGGCCCCAAGAGACCCAGTACTTC

size: NA
V: TRBV5-1
D: NA
J: TRBJ1-3
CDR3: CASSLVQNGGNTIYF
DNA: TGCGCCAGCAGCTTGGTACAGAACGGCGGAAACACCATATATTTT

size: NA
V: TRBV5-1
D: TRBD1
J: TRBJ1-1
CDR3: CASSPPRTGAVTEAFF
DNA: TGCGCCAGCAGCCCCCCCAGGACAGGGGCTGTCACTGAAGCTTTCTTT

size: NA
V: TRBV6-5
D: NA
J: TRBJ2-7
CDR3: CASSRRGTSPYEQYF
DNA: TGTGCCAGCAGCCGGAGGGGAACAAGCCCCTACGAGCAGTACTTC

size: NA
V: TRBV14
D: NA
J: TRBJ1-3
CDR3: CASSQDHPGSDSGNTIYF
DNA: TGTGCCAGCAGCCAAGATCATCCCGGGTCTGACTCTGGAAACACCATATATTTT

size: NA
V: TRBV29-1
D: TRBD2
J: TRBJ2-3
CDR3: CSDLGREGRMDTQYF
DNA: TGCAGCGATTTAGGTCGGGAGGGCCGTATGGATACGCAGTATTTT

size: NA
V: TRBV2
D: TRBD1
J: TRBJ1-5
CDR3: CASDRGAPYSNQPQHF
DNA: TGTGCCAGTGACAGGGGGGCACCCTATAGCAATCAGCCCCAGCATTTT

size: once
V: TRBV19
D: TRBD1
J: TRBJ1-5
CDR3: CASTPGQGGKQPQHF
DNA: TGTGCCAGTACTCCCGGACAGGGGGGAAAGCAGCCCCAGCATTTT

size: once
V: TRBV7-9
D: NA
J: TRBJ1-2
CDR3: CASSLEGGTYGYTF
DNA: TGTGCCAGCAGCTTAGAGGGGGGAACCTATGGCTACACCTTC

size: NA
V: TRBV19
D: NA
J: TRBJ2-7
CDR3: CASSLSIQGGYEQYF
DNA: TGTGCCAGTAGTTTGTCGATACAGGGGGGGTACGAGCAGTACTTC

size: NA
V: TRBV13
D: NA
J: TRBJ1-6
CDR3: CASSFSGRSYNSPLHF
DNA: TGTGCCAGCAGCTTCTCTGGGAGGTCCTATAATTCACCCCTCCACTTT

size: NA
V: TRBV5-4
D: TRBD2
J: TRBJ2-5
CDR3: CASRQRELWQETQYF
DNA: TGTGCCAGCAGACAGCGGGAACTCTGGCAAGAGACCCAGTACTTC

size: NA
V: TRBV19
D: TRBD1
J: TRBJ2-3
CDR3: CASRRDSLDTQYF
DNA: TGTGCCAGTAGACGGGACAGCTTAGATACGCAGTATTTT

size: once
V: TRBV6-6
D: NA
J: TRBJ2-7
CDR3: CASSQSRLSSYEQYF
DNA: TGTGCCAGCAGTCAGAGCCGACTCTCTTCCTACGAGCAGTACTTC

size: NA
V: TRBV7-9
D: NA
J: TRBJ2-5
CDR3: CASSLVRGLQETQYF
DNA: TGTGCCAGCAGCTTGGTGCGAGGGCTACAAGAGACCCAGTACTTC

size: NA
V: TRBV5-1
D: NA
J: TRBJ2-1
CDR3: CASSSGSRNSYNEQFF
DNA: TGCGCCAGCAGCTCTGGATCAAGGAACTCCTACAATGAGCAGTTCTTC

size: NA
V: TRBV4-3
D: NA
J: TRBJ1-1
CDR3: CASSQFFGETGWTEAFF
DNA: TGCGCCAGCAGCCAGTTTTTCGGGGAAACGGGGTGGACTGAAGCTTTCTTT

size: NA
V: TRBV2
D: NA
J: TRBJ2-3
CDR3: CASSERLAWTLLTDTQYF
DNA: TGTGCCAGCAGTGAGAGGTTGGCCTGGACTTTGCTCACAGATACGCAGTATTTT

size: NA
V: TRBV6-5
D: TRBD2
J: TRBJ2-5
CDR3: CASSSLAYQETQYF
DNA: TGTGCCAGCAGCTCACTAGCGTACCAAGAGACCCAGTACTTC

size: NA
V: TRBV27
D: TRBD1
J: TRBJ2-5
CDR3: CASSFSRTGHETQYF
DNA: TGTGCCAGCAGTTTTTCGAGGACAGGGCATGAGACCCAGTACTTC

size: NA
V: TRBV10-3
D: NA
J: TRBJ1-5
CDR3: CAIRLDSGPQHF
DNA: TGTGCCATCAGGTTAGACAGCGGGCCCCAGCATTTT

size: NA
V: TRBV9
D: TRBD1
J: TRBJ2-7
CDR3: CASSRDRGGEQYF
DNA: TGTGCCAGCAGCAGAGACAGGGGGGGCGAGCAGTACTTC

size: once
V: TRBV6-1
D: TRBD1
J: TRBJ2-1
CDR3: CASTGTGGGNEQFF
DNA: TGTGCCAGCACAGGGACAGGGGGCGGGAATGAGCAGTTCTTC

size: NA
V: TRBV2
D: TRBD1
J: TRBJ2-1
CDR3: CASKAGQGYYNEQFF
DNA: TGTGCCAGCAAAGCCGGACAGGGTTATTACAATGAGCAGTTCTTC

size: NA
V: TRBV4-1
D: NA
J: TRBJ2-7
CDR3: CASSQDSDSRYEQYF
DNA: TGCGCCAGCAGCCAAGACTCGGACAGCCGCTACGAGCAGTACTTC

size: NA
V: TRBV27
D: NA
J: TRBJ2-7
CDR3: CASSRDRLGTYEQYF
DNA: TGTGCCAGCAGCCGAGACAGGTTAGGGACGTACGAGCAGTACTTC

size: NA
V: TRBV27
D: NA
J: TRBJ2-1
CDR3: CASSPISGGANNEQFF
DNA: TGTGCCAGCAGTCCGATTTCAGGAGGGGCAAACAATGAGCAGTTCTTC

size: NA
V: TRBV28
D: NA
J: TRBJ2-7
CDR3: CASSFPEVDYEQYF
DNA: TGTGCCAGCAGTTTTCCCGAAGTGGACTACGAGCAGTACTTC

size: NA
V: TRBV10-3
D: TRBD2
J: TRBJ2-1
CDR3: CAISGPGLAGGPAYNEQFF
DNA: TGTGCCATCAGTGGCCCGGGACTAGCGGGGGGGCCGGCCTACAATGAGCAGTTCTTC

size: NA
V: TRBV7-8
D: TRBD1
J: TRBJ2-1
CDR3: CASSSNGQAFDEQFF
DNA: TGTGCCAGCAGCTCGAACGGACAGGCTTTCGATGAGCAGTTCTTC

size: NA
V: TRBV7-8
D: NA
J: TRBJ2-2
CDR3: CASAGGPSPGELFF
DNA: TGTGCCAGCGCCGGAGGGCCTTCCCCCGGGGAGCTGTTTTTT

size: NA
V: TRBV9
D: TRBD1
J: TRBJ1-6
CDR3: CASSDQQGSSYNSPLHF
DNA: TGTGCCAGCAGCGACCAACAGGGGAGCTCCTATAATTCACCCCTCCACTTT

size: NA
V: TRBV30
D: NA
J: TRBJ1-6
CDR3: CAWNSGSPLHF
DNA: TGTGCCTGGAATTCGGGGTCACCCCTCCACTTT

size: NA
V: TRBV5-1
D: NA
J: TRBJ2-5
CDR3: CASSRGTLEQETQYF
DNA: TGCGCCAGCAGCCGAGGTACACTGGAGCAAGAGACCCAGTACTTC

size: NA
V: TRBV30
D: NA
J: TRBJ2-1
CDR3: CAWNGGSNEQFF
DNA: TGTGCCTGGAATGGGGGGTCTAATGAGCAGTTCTTC

size: NA
V: TRBV5-1
D: TRBD1
J: TRBJ1-1
CDR3: CASSPGQRTEAFF
DNA: TGCGCCAGCAGCCCGGGACAGCGCACTGAAGCTTTCTTT

size: NA
V: TRBV11-2
D: TRBD1
J: TRBJ2-5
CDR3: CASSNAGQGARETQYF
DNA: TGTGCCAGCAGCAATGCGGGACAGGGGGCGCGTGAGACCCAGTACTTC

size: once
V: TRBV5-1
D: NA
J: TRBJ2-1
CDR3: CASSLEGSNNEQFF
DNA: TGCGCCAGCAGCTTGGAGGGCTCAAACAATGAGCAGTTCTTC

size: NA
V: TRBV19
D: TRBD1
J: TRBJ2-5
CDR3: CAGDRGRETQYF
DNA: TGTGCCGGGGACAGGGGGCGAGAGACCCAGTACTTC

size: NA
V: TRBV19
D: NA
J: TRBJ1-5
CDR3: CASSRGFNQPQHF
DNA: TGTGCCAGTAGTCGGGGGTTCAATCAGCCCCAGCATTTT

size: once
V: TRBV28
D: NA
J: TRBJ2-1
CDR3: CATAPEGGTTLLEQFF
DNA: TGTGCCACAGCCCCAGAGGGCGGGACGACCCTCCTTGAGCAGTTCTTC

size: NA
V: TRBV28
D: TRBD1
J: TRBJ2-7
CDR3: CASSRTGVLSTYEQYF
DNA: TGTGCCAGCAGTAGGACAGGGGTCCTCTCTACCTACGAGCAGTACTTC

size: NA
V: TRBV30
D: NA
J: TRBJ2-6
CDR3: CAWSSIELGPGANVLTF
DNA: TGTGCCTGGAGTTCAATAGAGCTTGGCCCTGGGGCCAACGTCCTGACTTTC

size: NA
V: TRBV10-1
D: TRBD2
J: TRBJ2-5
CDR3: CATSSGSAQETQYF
DNA: TGCGCCACCTCCAGCGGGAGTGCCCAAGAGACCCAGTACTTC

size: NA
V: TRBV4-1
D: TRBD1
J: TRBJ2-5
CDR3: CASSHLGTGVKRETQYF
DNA: TGCGCCAGCAGCCATCTCGGGACAGGGGTAAAGCGGGAGACCCAGTACTTC

size: NA
V: TRBV6-5
D: NA
J: TRBJ1-5
CDR3: CASSLSQGLQPQHF
DNA: TGTGCCAGCAGTTTGTCACAGGGTTTGCAGCCCCAGCATTTT

size: NA
V: TRBV12-5
D: NA
J: TRBJ1-3
CDR3: CASGFLGSGNTIYF
DNA: TGTGCTAGTGGTTTTCTGGGCTCTGGAAACACCATATATTTT